This is a list of T cell receptor beta chains from one sample in a study of T cell repertoires in cytomegalovirus infection. TCRdb re-derived calls from the reads in MiXCR, one entry per CDR3 protein. There are under 850,000 distinct CDR3 sequences in the sample; under 40% occur only once, and around 2.6% lies in the top ten. The sample was PBMCs. Receptors originate from a human donor in good health (CMV status not recorded). Some clones in this sample may be carry-over from other donors' samples. Each CDR3 is given with its conserved first and last residue. The order of the fields is J gene, D gene, clone size, V gene, CDR3 protein, CDR3 DNA. The D gene is left open where the match is weak. Clone size is stated in some rows and not others, as once, few, many or a class when expanded.

TRBJ1-1	TRBD1	-	TRBV7-2	CASSLEGQGITEAFF	TGTGCCAGCAGCTTAGAGGGACAGGGGATTACTGAAGCTTTCTTT
TRBJ2-3	-	-	TRBV4-1	CASTRSGGTDTQYF	TGTGCCAGCACCCGATCAGGGGGCACAGATACGCAGTATTTT
TRBJ2-7	TRBD1	few	TRBV6-1	CASSGLRQGWFEQYF	TGTGCCAGCAGTGGTCTTCGACAGGGTTGGTTCGAGCAGTACTTC
TRBJ2-2	TRBD2	few	TRBV11-3	CASSFPRLAGGGELFF	TGTGCCAGCAGCTTCCCCCGACTAGCGGGGGGCGGGGAGCTGTTTTTT
TRBJ2-1	TRBD1	few	TRBV11-2	CASSSDRGEQFF	TGTGCCAGCAGCTCCGACAGGGGTGAGCAGTTCTTC
TRBJ1-2	-	few	TRBV7-9	CASSLGGRRGYTF	TGTGCCAGCAGCTTAGGAGGCCGACGGGGCTACACCTTC
TRBJ2-1	TRBD2	once	TRBV4-2	CASSPLAGKAYNEQFF	TGTGCCAGCAGCCCCCTAGCGGGGAAAGCCTACAATGAGCAGTTTTTC
TRBJ2-7	-	-	TRBV20-1	CSASGRGQGTYEQYF	TGCAGTGCTAGTGGCCGGGGGCAGGGGACCTACGAGCAGTACTTC
TRBJ1-3	-	many	TRBV12-3/TRBV12-4	CASSLHRAISGNTIYF	TGTGCCAGCAGTTTACACAGGGCGATCTCTGGAAACACCATATATTTT
TRBJ1-6	-	few	TRBV5-6	CASSSPLGGADYNSPLHF	TGTGCCAGCAGCTCCCCCCTAGGGGGTGCTGACTATAATTCACCCCTCCACTTT
TRBJ2-5	TRBD2	few	TRBV6-8	CASSVDGTSGSWDQYF	TGTGCCAGCAGTGTCGACGGGACTAGCGGGAGCTGGGACCAGTACTTC
TRBJ2-2	TRBD1	-	TRBV6-6	CASRADRATGELFF	TGTGCCAGCAGAGCGGACAGGGCCACCGGGGAGCTGTTTTTT
TRBJ2-7	-	few	TRBV2	CASNREGGEQYF	TGTGCCAGCAACCGAGAAGGCGGCGAGCAGTACTTC
TRBJ1-5	-	many	TRBV7-2	CASSSGGLYSNQPQHF	TGTGCCAGCAGCTCGGGAGGTCTTTATAGCAATCAGCCCCAGCATTTT
TRBJ2-7	-	-	TRBV28	CASSFSQHAQYF	TGTGCCAGCAGTTTCAGCCAGCACGCGCAGTACTTC
TRBJ2-2	-	-	TRBV6-5	CASSYLWTEYTGELFF	TGTGCCAGCAGTTACCTTTGGACAGAATACACCGGGGAGCTGTTTTTT
TRBJ2-7	-	-	TRBV24-1	CATSDLLQGEQYF	TGTGCCACCAGTGATTTGCTGCAGGGCGAGCAGTACTTC
TRBJ2-5	TRBD2	many	TRBV28	CASSQLAGANQETQYF	TGTGCCAGCAGTCAACTAGCGGGAGCCAACCAAGAGACCCAGTACTTC
TRBJ2-5	-	many	TRBV7-2	CASSKYQETQYF	TGTGCCAGCAGCAAGTACCAAGAGACCCAGTACTTC
TRBJ1-1	TRBD1	many	TRBV28	CASSSPGTGRMNTEAFF	TGTGCCAGCAGTTCACCCGGGACAGGGCGCATGAACACTGAAGCTTTCTTT
TRBJ2-3	-	few	TRBV23-1	CASSQSPNRGNQISTDTQYF	TGCGCCAGCAGTCAAAGCCCTAATCGGGGAAACCAGATAAGCACAGATACGCAGTATTTT
TRBJ2-7	TRBD2	-	TRBV20-1	CSAAYLADTYEQYF	TGCAGTGCTGCCTACCTAGCGGACACCTACGAGCAGTACTTC
TRBJ2-7	TRBD1	-	TRBV7-9	CASSREDRGSYF	TGTGCCAGCAGCAGAGAGGACAGGGGATCGTACTTC
TRBJ2-5	TRBD2	-	TRBV7-9	CASSDRTREETQYF	TGTGCCAGCAGCGATCGGACTAGAGAAGAGACCCAGTACTTC
TRBJ1-6	-	-	TRBV12-3/TRBV12-4	CASSLAGSLNSPLHF	TGTGCCAGCAGTTTAGCAGGGTCTCTTAATTCACCCCTCCACTTT
TRBJ2-1	-	few	TRBV12-3/TRBV12-4	CASSLGGGQIRNEQFF	TGTGCCAGCAGTCTTGGGGGAGGCCAAATAAGGAATGAGCAGTTCTTC
TRBJ2-1	-	few	TRBV5-5	CASSLESVVINEQFF	TGTGCCAGCAGCTTAGAATCGGTAGTAATCAATGAGCAGTTCTTC
TRBJ2-2	-	-	TRBV7-2	CASSLVVRNTGELFF	TGTGCCAGCAGCTTAGTGGTTAGGAACACCGGGGAGCTGTTTTTT